This T cell receptor beta chain is from a study of cytomegalovirus exposure and HLA in healthy donors. The overall study: Of all 400 or so donors who were genotyped, around 82% belonged to the Caucasian-associated ancestry cluster.

Turning to this clone: The antigen is not known.

CDR1 is MNHNY and CDR2 is SVGAGI in the germline V gene (reference sequence). Between the trimmed V and J ends, which lost 5 bases and 6 bases, there was a span of 22 bases. The CDR3 sequence is 16 residues long. The study, taken as a whole, reports: Reportedly, fewer N-insertions than the roughly 600-donor mean appeared in an Asian-associated ancestry cluster in a later analysis. Later analysis demonstrated an association between a missense DCLRE1C variant and TCR beta V- and J-gene trimming.

In the PCR, 60 Vbeta and 13 Jbeta primers were used. Sequencing was performed with immunoSEQ multiplex PCR; in TCRdb, only in-frame clones are kept and a portion is missing. The top ten hold 7.7% of the sample, which has 95,000 to 100,000 clones, around 77% seen once. The sample comprised PBMCs. The clonotype was recovered from a female donor in good health and CMV-seronegative. The chain joins TRBV6-6 to TRBJ1-1; D unresolved. The CDR3 nucleotides read TGTGCCAGCAGTCCCCCGAGTTTTGGAGGTTCCTCTGAAGCTTTCTTT. Translated: CASSPPSFGGSSEAFF.